This TCR beta chain is from a study of cytomegalovirus exposure and HLA in healthy donors. CDR3 length: 15 amino acids. The germline V gene has CDR1 KGHSH and CDR2 LQKENI. Trimming left V 0 bases short and J 6 bases short, with 13 bases between. Libraries were prepared by immunoSEQ multiplex PCR; TCRdb keeps only in-frame clonotypes and omits some of them. The table records 150,000 to 200,000 clones, about 80% of them present only once. Comment on this clone: Its target is not known.

Study-wide results and limits: Cytomegalovirus association was listed for around 170 TCR beta chains.

The rearrangement links TRBV18 to TRBJ2-3; a possible D gene is TRBD1 (5 bases). This sequence originates from a young woman in good health and CMV-seropositive. The sample consisted of PBMCs. CDR3 coding DNA: TGTGCCAGCTCACCACCGTCAGGGCCCGGGGATACGCAGTATTTT. Its translation is CASSPPSGPGDTQYF.